The TCR beta chain described here comes from a study of control samples from healthy donors and cancer patients (dated by TCRdb to the early 2020s). As for this clone: The specificity of this receptor is unknown. Base quality data are lacking; no much larger clone is found one base away.

The CDR3 sequence holds 10 residues, the cysteine and phenylalanine included. The entry retains the CDR3 DNA only, 30 bases that are in frame from base 1. From a lookup of the germline V gene, CDR1 and CDR2 are SGHAT and FQNNGV. V is shortened by 8 bases, J by 7 bases, and the region joining them spans 8 bases. The library relied on the immunoSEQ multiplex PCR assay. Entries here come from immuneACCESS through TCRdb and include only in-frame sequences with V and J called. Some clones fail to appear in such tables; in the studies checked, an unresolved V gene covers under half of the shortfall, and the cause of the remainder is unknown. Counted in this sample were approximately 94,000 clones; roughly 84% of them appeared once. Over 15% of the sample is in the top ten clones.

The chain is made from TRBV11-2 and TRBJ2-5; the D gene remains uncertain. The sequence was collected from a woman in her fifties or sixties in good health. Material for sequencing was blood. The DNA sequence is as follows: TGTGCCAGCCCCCCCCTGACCCAGTACTTC. Its protein product is CASPPLTQYF.